The rows below give T cell receptor beta chains drawn from one sample of a study of blood T cell repertoires in COVID-19. The table came from immunoSEQ multiplex PCR; TCRdb's copy has only in-frame clones and leaves some out. The table includes some 120,000 clones, less than 85% detected once. Sequenced sample: peripheral blood. The origin of the receptors is a human donor with acute or convalescent COVID-19. The donor label of this sample is uncertain. Both conserved end residues are part of each CDR3. The D gene is left open where the match is weak. Expanded clones get a size class; other rows say once, few or many, or leave the size out.

>.|TRBJ1-4|.|TRBV7-6
CASSRRVGATNEKLFF
TGTGCCAGCAGCAGACGGGTCGGTGCAACTAATGAAAAACTGTTTTTT
>.|TRBJ2-2|TRBD1|TRBV29-1
CSEGVRQGWTSGGELFF
TGCAGCGAGGGGGTACGACAGGGATGGACCTCGGGCGGGGAGCTGTTTTTT
>.|TRBJ2-5|TRBD1|TRBV6-5
CASSYSTGQETQYF
TGTGCCAGCAGTTACTCGACAGGGCAAGAGACCCAGTACTTC
>.|TRBJ2-5|.|TRBV4-1
CASSQGGPGEETQYF
TGCGCCAGCAGCCAAGGCGGACCGGGGGAAGAGACCCAGTACTTC
>.|TRBJ1-1|.|TRBV29-1
CSGRGRFDTEAFF
TGCAGCGGCAGGGGACGGTTTGACACTGAAGCTTTCTTT
>.|TRBJ2-1|TRBD1|TRBV9
CASSVGQGVNNEQFF
TGTGCCAGCAGCGTAGGACAGGGGGTGAACAATGAGCAGTTCTTC
>.|TRBJ2-4|.|TRBV3-1/TRBV3-2
CASSQDLLEIKNIQYF
TGTGCCAGCAGCCAAGATCTCCTAGAAATCAAAAACATTCAGTACTTC
>.|TRBJ2-7|TRBD2|TRBV27
CASRHNAGTSGGEQYF
TGTGCCAGCAGGCATAATGCCGGGACTAGCGGGGGGGAGCAGTACTTC
>few|TRBJ1-2|TRBD1|TRBV2
CAKVSPGGYGYTF
TGTGCCAAGGTCTCTCCAGGGGGTTATGGCTACACCTTC
>once|TRBJ1-5|.|TRBV19
CASSIDDSRHQPQHF
TGTGCCAGTAGTATAGACGACAGTCGGCATCAGCCCCAGCATTTT
>.|TRBJ2-7|.|TRBV7-3
CASSLGRGHEQYF
TGTGCCAGCAGCTTGGGGCGGGGCCACGAGCAGTACTTC
>.|TRBJ1-1|TRBD1|TRBV6-6
CASSQTGGTEAFF
TGTGCCAGCAGTCAGACAGGGGGCACTGAAGCTTTCTTT
>.|TRBJ1-1|.|TRBV7-9
CASTAGIWAEAFF
TGTGCCAGCACCGCAGGGATTTGGGCTGAAGCTTTCTTT